The rows below give T cell receptor beta chains drawn from one sample of a study of sequential checkpoint blockade in melanoma. Clones were read by immunoSEQ multiplex PCR, and TCRdb kept only the in-frame ones, dropping some. Among some 10,000 clones, around 74% were seen once, and the ten largest hold about 18%. The sequenced sample was CD8+ T cells sorted from blood (inferred from file names), obtained from a patient given nivolumab and ipilimumab in sequence. Receptor source: a human donor with melanoma. Both conserved end residues are part of each CDR3. A D gene is named only where the DNA matches it firmly. Clone size is stated in some rows and not others, as once, few, many or a class when expanded.

TRBJ2-1 18 TRBV7-2 . . CASSEPLWGGSGGNEQFF TGTGCCAGCAGCGAACCCCTGTGGGGGGGCAGCGGTGGTAATGAGCAGTTCTTC
TRBJ1-3 16 TRBV4-1 . TRBD1 CASSPQGTVSGNTIYF TGCGCCAGCAGCCCCCAAGGGACAGTCTCTGGAAACACCATATATTTT
TRBJ2-2 14 TRBV19 . . CASSIGGTTGELFF TGTGCCAGTAGTATAGGCGGGACGACCGGGGAGCTGTTTTTT
TRBJ1-6 14 TRBV25-1 medium-sized . CASSVIQGVSPLHF TGTGCCAGCAGTGTGATACAGGGAGTCTCACCCCTCCACTTT
TRBJ2-2 18 TRBV7-6 few TRBD2 CASSLNQDGGRGSGELFF TGTGCCAGCAGCTTAAATCAAGACGGCGGGAGGGGATCCGGGGAGCTGTTTTTT
TRBJ2-7 13 TRBV2 . . CASSTGTNYEQYF TGTGCCAGCAGTACCGGGACAAACTACGAGCAGTACTTC
TRBJ2-1 15 TRBV6-1 . TRBD2 CASSEEAGDYNEQFF TGTGCCAGCAGTGAAGAAGCGGGGGACTACAATGAGCAGTTCTTC
TRBJ2-3 17 TRBV7-2 . TRBD1 CASSPTERGQRTDTQYF TGTGCCAGCAGCCCAACGGAAAGGGGGCAAAGGACAGATACGCAGTATTTT
TRBJ2-2 14 TRBV6-4 . . CASSDSREAGELFF TGTGCCAGCAGTGACTCGAGGGAGGCCGGGGAGCTGTTTTTT
TRBJ2-5 16 TRBV7-2 . TRBD2 CASSLVAGGSIETQYF TGTGCCAGCAGCTTAGTAGCGGGGGGATCCATAGAGACCCAGTACTTC
TRBJ2-1 16 TRBV4-3 . . CASSQVDGSGGNEQFF TGCGCCAGCAGCCAAGTTGACGGGAGTGGAGGCAATGAGCAGTTCTTC
TRBJ2-7 15 TRBV12-1 . . CASSLGLAGSYEQYF TGTGCCAGCAGCTTGGGACTAGCGGGATCCTACGAGCAGTACTTC
TRBJ1-3 14 TRBV2 . . CASSGGHSGNTIYF TGTGCCAGCAGTGGGGGACATTCTGGAAACACCATATATTTT
TRBJ2-7 14 TRBV7-9 few . CASSLEAVTYEQYF TGTGCCAGCAGCTTAGAGGCGGTTACCTACGAGCAGTACTTC
TRBJ2-3 15 TRBV30 once . CAWSVGSQGPNTQYF TGTGCCTGGAGTGTAGGCTCCCAGGGTCCGAATACGCAGTATTTT
TRBJ1-2 13 TRBV5-1 . TRBD1 CASSDREDYGYTF TGCGCCAGCAGCGACAGGGAAGACTATGGCTACACCTTC
TRBJ1-6 15 TRBV7-8 . . CASSLGFGDQRPLHF TGTGCCAGCAGCTTAGGATTCGGGGATCAAAGACCCCTCCACTTT
TRBJ2-3 17 TRBV5-1 . TRBD2 CASSLSSGGLKTDTQYF TGCGCCAGCAGCTTGTCTAGCGGGGGCCTTAAGACGGATACGCAGTATTTT
TRBJ2-2 16 TRBV21-1 medium-sized . CAWAGTSGKNTGELFF TGTGCCTGGGCCGGGACTAGCGGTAAGAACACCGGGGAGCTGTTTTTT
TRBJ2-7 13 TRBV7-9 once TRBD1 CASSPRDSREQYF TGTGCCAGCAGCCCGAGGGACAGTCGCGAGCAGTACTTC
TRBJ2-7 14 TRBV11-2 . TRBD2 CASSSAGTFYEQYF TGTGCCAGCAGCTCAGCGGGGACCTTTTACGAGCAGTACTTC
TRBJ2-1 15 TRBV27 once . CASSPGGPTYNEQFF TGTGCCAGCAGTCCGGGGGGCCCGACCTACAATGAGCAGTTCTTC
TRBJ2-7 15 TRBV7-6 . . CASSLAEGKSHEQYF TGTGCCAGCAGCTTAGCGGAGGGTAAATCCCACGAGCAGTACTTC
TRBJ2-3 15 TRBV6-4 medium-sized TRBD2 CASSAGGGEADTQYF TGTGCCAGCAGTGCAGGCGGGGGAGAGGCAGATACGCAGTATTTT
TRBJ2-1 16 TRBV4-3 . . CASSQDTSGGYNEQFF TGCGCCAGCAGCCAAGATACAAGCGGAGGGTACAATGAGCAGTTCTTC
TRBJ1-2 14 TRBV4-1 . . CASNRGSSPYGYTF TGCGCCAGCAACCGGGGATCCTCCCCCTATGGCTACACCTTC
TRBJ2-7 16 TRBV4-3 . TRBD2 CASSQEVAGLSYEQYF TGCGCCAGCAGCCAAGAGGTAGCGGGGCTCTCCTACGAGCAGTACTTC
TRBJ1-5 14 TRBV6-5 . TRBD1 CASSSGQTVEPQHF TGTGCCAGCAGTTCGGGACAGACCGTTGAGCCCCAGCATTTT
TRBJ2-4 16 TRBV7-9 . . CASSLKTGAGRNIQYF TGTGCCAGCAGCTTAAAAACAGGGGCCGGGAGAAACATTCAGTACTTC
TRBJ2-7 14 TRBV6-5 . . CASSFDQGSDEQYF TGTGCCAGCAGTTTTGATCAGGGGAGCGACGAGCAGTACTTC
TRBJ1-4 16 TRBV6-1 medium-sized TRBD1 CASSEASGQGGEKLFF TGTGCCAGCAGTGAAGCCTCGGGACAGGGTGGAGAAAAACTGTTTTTT
TRBJ2-3 17 TRBV4-3 few TRBD2 CASSQDGASGPTDTQYF TGCGCCAGCAGCCAAGACGGCGCTAGCGGTCCCACAGATACGCAGTATTTT
TRBJ2-1 19 TRBV4-2 few TRBD2 CASSLAISSGGFPYNEQFF TGTGCCAGCAGCTTAGCCATCTCTAGCGGGGGGTTCCCCTACAATGAGCAGTTCTTC
TRBJ2-3 16 TRBV5-6 . . CASSFVERAYTDTQYF TGTGCCAGCAGCTTCGTGGAGCGGGCGTACACAGATACGCAGTATTTT
TRBJ1-2 13 TRBV5-5 . . CASSLGTDYGYTF TGTGCCAGCAGCTTGGGAACTGACTATGGCTACACCTTC
TRBJ2-7 14 TRBV7-6 . . CASSLDIRGDEQYF TGTGCCAGCAGCTTAGATATCAGGGGGGACGAGCAGTACTTC
TRBJ2-1 14 TRBV28 . TRBD2 CASTTRERDPEQFF TGTGCCAGCACCACCAGGGAGCGGGATCCTGAGCAGTTCTTC
TRBJ2-1 16 TRBV9 . TRBD2 CASSPRLAGSYNEQFF TGTGCCAGCAGCCCCAGACTAGCGGGATCCTACAATGAGCAGTTCTTC
TRBJ2-7 12 TRBV7-9 . . CASSRSSYEQYF TGTGCCAGCAGCCGGAGTTCCTACGAGCAGTACTTC
TRBJ1-2 12 TRBV6-5 once TRBD1 CARILQGNGDTF TGTGCCAGAATTTTACAGGGGAATGGCGACACCTTC
TRBJ2-1 14 TRBV19 . . CASSMGTRHNEQFF TGTGCCAGTAGTATGGGGACACGCCACAATGAGCAGTTCTTC
TRBJ2-3 12 TRBV6-5 . . CASSLGTDTQYF TGTGCCAGCAGTTTAGGCACAGATACGCAGTATTTT
TRBJ1-1 13 TRBV2 few . CASSEATGREAFF TGTGCCAGCAGTGAAGCAACCGGCAGGGAAGCTTTCTTT
TRBJ2-7 15 TRBV9 . TRBD1 CASSAGYRGHNEQYF TGTGCCAGCAGCGCCGGCTACAGGGGTCACAACGAGCAGTACTTC
TRBJ2-7 15 TRBV6-4 . . CASSESRDPSSEQYF TGTGCCAGCAGTGAGTCGCGGGACCCGTCGAGCGAGCAGTACTTC
TRBJ1-2 14 TRBV5-1 medium-sized . CASSYRSSNYGYTF TGCGCCAGCAGCTACAGGTCCTCTAACTATGGCTACACCTTC